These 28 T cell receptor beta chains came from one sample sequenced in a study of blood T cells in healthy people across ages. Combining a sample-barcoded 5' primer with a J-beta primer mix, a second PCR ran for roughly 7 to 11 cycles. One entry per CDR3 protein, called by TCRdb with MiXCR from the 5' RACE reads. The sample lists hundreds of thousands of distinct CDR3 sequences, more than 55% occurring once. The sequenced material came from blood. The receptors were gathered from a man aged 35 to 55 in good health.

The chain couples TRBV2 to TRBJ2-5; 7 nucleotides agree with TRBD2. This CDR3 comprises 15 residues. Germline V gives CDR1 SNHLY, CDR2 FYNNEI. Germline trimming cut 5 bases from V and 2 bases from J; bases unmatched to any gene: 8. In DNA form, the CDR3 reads TGTGCCAGCAGTACGGAACCAGCGGGGCAAGAGACCCAGTACTTC. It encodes CASSTEPAGQETQYF.

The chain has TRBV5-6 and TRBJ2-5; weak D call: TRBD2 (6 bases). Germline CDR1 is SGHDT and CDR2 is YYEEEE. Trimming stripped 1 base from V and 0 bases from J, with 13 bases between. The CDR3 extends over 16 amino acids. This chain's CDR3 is CASSLLGTDYQETQYF. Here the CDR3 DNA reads TGTGCCAGCAGCTTGTTGGGGACTGATTACCAAGAGACCCAGTACTTC. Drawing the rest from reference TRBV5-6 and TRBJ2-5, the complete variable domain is DAGVTQSPTHLIKTRGQQVTLRCSPKSGHDTVSWYQQALGQGPQFIFQYYEEEERQRGNFPDRFSGHQFPNYSSELNVNALLLGDSALYLCASSLLGTDYQETQYFGPGTRLLVL.

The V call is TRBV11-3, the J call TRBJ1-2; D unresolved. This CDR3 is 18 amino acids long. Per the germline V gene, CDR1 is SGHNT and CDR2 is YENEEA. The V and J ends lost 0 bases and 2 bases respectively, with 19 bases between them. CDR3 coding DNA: TGTGCCAGCAGCTTAGATTTGAGGACCGCTCCCTTAAACTATGGCTACACCTTC. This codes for CASSLDLRTAPLNYGYTF.

The DNA of the CDR3 is TGTGCCAGCAGCGCCCATTCGGGGCAGAACCAAGAGACCCAGTACTTC. It specifies CASSAHSGQNQETQYF. This chain joins TRBV9 and TRBJ2-5; D may correspond to TRBD1 or TRBD2 (5 bases each). The CDR3 has 16 residues. The germline CDR1 and CDR2 sequences are SGDLS and YYNGEE. V lost 3 bases to trimming and J lost 0 bases, with 15 bases between them.

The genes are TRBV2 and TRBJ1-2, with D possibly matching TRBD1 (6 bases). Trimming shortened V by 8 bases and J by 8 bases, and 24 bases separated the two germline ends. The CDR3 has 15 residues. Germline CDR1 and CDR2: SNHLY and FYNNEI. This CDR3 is CASSPWDTAAGGYTF. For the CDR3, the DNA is TGTGCCAGCTCCCCCTGGGACACCGCGGCAGGGGGCTACACCTTC.

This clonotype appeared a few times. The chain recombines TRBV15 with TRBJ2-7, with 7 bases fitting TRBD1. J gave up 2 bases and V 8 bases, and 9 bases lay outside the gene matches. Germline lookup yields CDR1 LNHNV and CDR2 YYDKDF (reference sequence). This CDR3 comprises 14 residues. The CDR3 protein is CATGLNRGAYEQYF. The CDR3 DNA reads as TGTGCCACCGGCCTTAACAGGGGAGCCTACGAGCAGTACTTC. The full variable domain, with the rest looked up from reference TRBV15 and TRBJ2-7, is DAMVIQNPRYQVTQFGKPVTLSCSQTLNHNVMYWYQQKSSQAPKLLFHYYDKDFNNEADTPDNFQSRRPNTSFCFLDIRSPGLGDTAMYLCATGLNRGAYEQYFGPGTRLTVT.

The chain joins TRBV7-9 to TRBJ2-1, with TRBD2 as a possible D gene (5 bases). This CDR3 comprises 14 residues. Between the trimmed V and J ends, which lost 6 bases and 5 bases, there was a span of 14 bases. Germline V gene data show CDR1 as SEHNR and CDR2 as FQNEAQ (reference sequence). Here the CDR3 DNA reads TGTGCCAGCAGACCCCTGAGGGAGAACAATGAGCAGTTCTTC. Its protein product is CASRPLRENNEQFF.

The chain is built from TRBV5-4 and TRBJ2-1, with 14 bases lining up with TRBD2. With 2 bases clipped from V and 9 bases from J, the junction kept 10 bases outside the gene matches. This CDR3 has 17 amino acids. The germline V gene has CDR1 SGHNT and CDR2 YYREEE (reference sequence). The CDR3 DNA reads TGTGCCAGCAGCTTAGGAGGACTAGCGGGAGGAAGGGGTGAGCAGTTCTTC. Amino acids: CASSLGGLAGGRGEQFF.

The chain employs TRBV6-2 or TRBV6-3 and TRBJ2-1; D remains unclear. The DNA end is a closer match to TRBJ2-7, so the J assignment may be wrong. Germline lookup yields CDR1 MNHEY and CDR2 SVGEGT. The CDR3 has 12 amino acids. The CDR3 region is CASSLVWAEQYF. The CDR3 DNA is TGTGCCAGCAGCCTCGTGTGGGCTGAGCAGTACTTC.

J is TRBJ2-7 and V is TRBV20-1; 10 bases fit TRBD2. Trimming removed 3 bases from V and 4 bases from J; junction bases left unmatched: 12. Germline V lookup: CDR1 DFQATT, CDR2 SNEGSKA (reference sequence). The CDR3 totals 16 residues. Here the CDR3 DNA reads TGCAGTGCTAGTCCCCCAAGCGGGAGGGCCTCTTACGAGCAGTACTTC. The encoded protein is CSASPPSGRASYEQYF.

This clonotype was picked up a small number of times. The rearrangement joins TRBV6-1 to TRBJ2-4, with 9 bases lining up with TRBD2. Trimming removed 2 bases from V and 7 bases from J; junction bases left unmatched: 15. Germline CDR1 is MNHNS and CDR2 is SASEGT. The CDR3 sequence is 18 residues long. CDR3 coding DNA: TGTGCCAGCAGTGAACTCGCGGGGGGGAACCCCAGTGGGAACATTCAGTACTTC. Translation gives CASSELAGGNPSGNIQYF.

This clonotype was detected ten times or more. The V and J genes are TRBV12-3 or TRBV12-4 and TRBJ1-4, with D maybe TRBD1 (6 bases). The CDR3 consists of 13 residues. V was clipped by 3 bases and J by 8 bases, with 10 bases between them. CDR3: CASSFMTGEKLFF. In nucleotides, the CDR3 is TGTGCCAGCAGTTTCATGACAGGCGAAAAACTGTTTTTT.

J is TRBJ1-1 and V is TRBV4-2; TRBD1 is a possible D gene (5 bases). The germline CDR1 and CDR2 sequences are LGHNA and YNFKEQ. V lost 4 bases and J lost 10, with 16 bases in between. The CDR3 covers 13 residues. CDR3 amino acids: CASSLRGGGRAFF. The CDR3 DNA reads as TGTGCCAGCAGCCTGAGAGGTGGGGGGAGAGCTTTCTTT.

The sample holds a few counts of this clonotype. This CDR3 is CASDRGEQYF. CDR3 sequence (DNA): TGTGCCAGCGATAGAGGCGAGCAGTACTTC. J is TRBJ2-7 and V is TRBV9; D is uncertain. V lost 7 bases, J lost 6 bases, and 8 bases lay in between. Germline assignment: CDR1 SGDLS and CDR2 YYNGEE. There are 10 residues in the CDR3.

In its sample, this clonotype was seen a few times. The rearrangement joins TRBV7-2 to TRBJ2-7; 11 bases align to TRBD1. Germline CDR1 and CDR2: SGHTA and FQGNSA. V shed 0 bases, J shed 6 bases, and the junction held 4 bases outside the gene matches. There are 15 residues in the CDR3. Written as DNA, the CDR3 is TGTGCCAGCAGCTTAGCAGGGGGACAGGGGGGCGAGCAGTACTTC. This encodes CASSLAGGQGGEQYF.

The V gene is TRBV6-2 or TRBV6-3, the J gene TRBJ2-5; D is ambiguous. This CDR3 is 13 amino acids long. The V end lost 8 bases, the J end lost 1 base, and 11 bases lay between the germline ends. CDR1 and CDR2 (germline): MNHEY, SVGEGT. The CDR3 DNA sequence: TGTGCCAGCCTCTCCCAAGTCCAAGAGACCCAGTACTTC. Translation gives CASLSQVQETQYF.

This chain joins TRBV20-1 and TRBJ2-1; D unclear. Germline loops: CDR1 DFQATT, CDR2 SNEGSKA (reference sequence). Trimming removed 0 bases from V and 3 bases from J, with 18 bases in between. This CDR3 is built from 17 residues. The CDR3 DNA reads TGCAGTGCTAGAGATCCCAGTCCGCCGGAAAACTACAATGAGCAGTTCTTC. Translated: CSARDPSPPENYNEQFF.

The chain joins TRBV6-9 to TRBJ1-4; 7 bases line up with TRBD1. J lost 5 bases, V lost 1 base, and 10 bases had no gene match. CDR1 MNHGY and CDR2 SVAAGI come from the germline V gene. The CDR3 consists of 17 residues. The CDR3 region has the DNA TGTGCCAGCAGTTATTTCTCGAGACAGGGCCCAAATGAAAAACTGTTTTTT. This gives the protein CASSYFSRQGPNEKLFF.

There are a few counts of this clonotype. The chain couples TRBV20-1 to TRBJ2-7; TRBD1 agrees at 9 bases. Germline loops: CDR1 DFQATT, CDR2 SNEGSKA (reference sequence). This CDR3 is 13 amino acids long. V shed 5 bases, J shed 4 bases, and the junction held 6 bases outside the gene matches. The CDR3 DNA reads TGCAGTGCTCATCGACAGGGGGGATACGAGCAGTACTTC. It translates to CSAHRQGGYEQYF.

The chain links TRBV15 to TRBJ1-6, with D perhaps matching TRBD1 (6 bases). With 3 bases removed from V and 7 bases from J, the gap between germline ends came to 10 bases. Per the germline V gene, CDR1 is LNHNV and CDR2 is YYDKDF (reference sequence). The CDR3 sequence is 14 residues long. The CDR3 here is CATSRGGGNSPLHF. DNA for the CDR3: TGTGCCACCAGCAGGGGAGGGGGAAATTCACCCCTCCACTTT.

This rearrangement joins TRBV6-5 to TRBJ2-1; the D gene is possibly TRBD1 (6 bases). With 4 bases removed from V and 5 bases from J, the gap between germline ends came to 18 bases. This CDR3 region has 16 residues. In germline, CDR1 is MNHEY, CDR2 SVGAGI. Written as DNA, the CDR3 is TGTGCCAGCAGTTTTCCTCCAGGGGTGGGGGACAATGAGCAGTTCTTC. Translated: CASSFPPGVGDNEQFF.

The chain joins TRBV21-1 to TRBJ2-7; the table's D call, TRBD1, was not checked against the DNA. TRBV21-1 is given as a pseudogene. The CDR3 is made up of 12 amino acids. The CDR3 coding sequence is TGTGCCAGGGGGACCATCTACAATGAGCAGTACTTC. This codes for CARGTIYNEQYF.

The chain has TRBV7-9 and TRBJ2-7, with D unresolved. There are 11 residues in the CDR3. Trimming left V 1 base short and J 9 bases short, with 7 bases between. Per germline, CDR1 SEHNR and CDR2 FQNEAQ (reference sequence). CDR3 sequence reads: CASSLGFGQYF. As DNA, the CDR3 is TGTGCCAGCAGCTTAGGTTTTGGGCAGTACTTC.

CDR3 in DNA: TGCAGTGCTGCGGGCAGGGGTTCCGGCTACACCTTC. Translated: CSAAGRGSGYTF. The gene calls are TRBV20-1 and TRBJ1-2; a possible D gene is TRBD1 (6 bases). The CDR3 covers 12 residues. V was clipped by 5 bases and J by 8 bases, with 15 bases between them. Per the germline V gene, CDR1 is DFQATT and CDR2 is SNEGSKA (reference sequence).

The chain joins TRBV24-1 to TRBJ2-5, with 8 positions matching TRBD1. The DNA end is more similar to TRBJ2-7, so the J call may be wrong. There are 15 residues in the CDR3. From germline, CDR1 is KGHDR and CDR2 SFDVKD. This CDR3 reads CATTQGQVESYEQYF. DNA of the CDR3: TGTGCCACGACCCAGGGACAGGTAGAAAGCTACGAGCAGTACTTC.

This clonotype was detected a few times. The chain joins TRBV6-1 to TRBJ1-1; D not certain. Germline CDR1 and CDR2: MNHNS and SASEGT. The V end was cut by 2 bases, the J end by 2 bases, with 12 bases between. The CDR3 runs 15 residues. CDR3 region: CASSEIAGHNTEAFF. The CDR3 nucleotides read TGTGCCAGCAGTGAAATCGCGGGCCACAACACTGAAGCTTTCTTT.

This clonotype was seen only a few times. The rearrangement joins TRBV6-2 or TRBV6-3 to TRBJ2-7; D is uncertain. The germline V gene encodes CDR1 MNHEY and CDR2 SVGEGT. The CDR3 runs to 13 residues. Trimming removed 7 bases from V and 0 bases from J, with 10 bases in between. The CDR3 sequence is CASTYTPSYEQYF. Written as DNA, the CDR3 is TGTGCCAGCACTTATACTCCCTCCTACGAGCAGTACTTC.

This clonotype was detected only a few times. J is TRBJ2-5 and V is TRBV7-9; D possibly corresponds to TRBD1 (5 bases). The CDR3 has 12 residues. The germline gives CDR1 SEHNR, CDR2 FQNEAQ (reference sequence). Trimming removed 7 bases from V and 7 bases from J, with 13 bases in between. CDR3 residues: CASTGFAGTQYF. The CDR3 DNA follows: TGTGCCAGCACAGGGTTCGCCGGGACCCAGTACTTC.